This TCR beta chain emerged from a study of shared T cell receptors in the human thymus (dated by TCRdb to the early 2020s). About the full investigation: The study examined how the human thymus generates shared, self-reactive T-cell receptor alpha chains.

The library was prepared using the immunoSEQ multiplex PCR assay. Not all clones reach the TCRdb copy of this immuneACCESS table, which keeps in-frame sequences only. Checked studies attribute under half of the gap to unresolved V genes and leave the rest unexplained. The sample contains hundreds of thousands of clones, 87% of them found a single time. 0.009% to 0.0095% of the sample is held by the ten biggest clonotypes. Concerning this clone itself: Its specific antigen is unknown. Per-base qualities were not stored, and no clone one base away is much larger. Other DNA sequences within the sample encode an identical CDR3.

The junction carries 5 bases between V and J, which are trimmed by 0 bases and 3 bases respectively. The germline V gene yields SGHTA for CDR1 and FQGNSA for CDR2. From cysteine to phenylalanine, the CDR3 is 13 amino acids long. The DNA shown is the 39-base CDR3, in frame from base 1. These data also featured in a second study, about human thymus T cells. The second paper further reports: Immunologically healthy infants undergoing open corrective cardiac surgery for congenital heart defects in Finland were used as donors. The thymus tissue came from surgical resects taken out during corrective cardiac surgery. Both the thymic and the peripheral blood repertoires appeared to show biased V and J gene segment usage. According to the related research, thymic TCR repertoires were highly overlapping among unrelated individuals. TCR alpha and beta repertoires from roughly eight infant thymus samples and four related peripheral blood samples were characterized in the study. The cohort included about six male and two female infants, with donor ages spanning 7 to 244 days. Thymocytes were freed from the tissue by mechanical means and kept at -70 degrees C as pellets of 10-30 million cells. Genomic DNA was extracted from frozen cell pellets with a QIAsymphony instrument. Using the immunoSEQ multiplex PCR assay, the TCRB and TCRAD loci were amplified from a standardized quantity of quality-controlled genomic DNA. The amplicons covered the V(D)J region and were long enough to include the CDR3 and to identify the V and J genes. Through the commercial immunoSEQ service, the amplicons were sequenced on an Illumina platform. Primer bias and sequencing errors were corrected as previously described, and TCRAD and TCRB definitions were based on the IMGT database. Repertoires were analysed with immunoSEQ Analyzer 3.0 and VDJTools, covering basic statistics, V/J segment usage, diversity estimates, rarefaction and pairwise overlap. To estimate diversity, the Chao1, ChaoE, Efron-Thisted, Shannon and inverse Simpson indices were applied, and diversity was also estimated on datasets down-sampled to the smallest sample. For repertoire overlap, CDR3 nucleotide sequence, V gene and J gene had to match strictly, and clustering was done by Jaccard-based multidimensional scaling. On average, approximately 860,000 unique TCRB clonotypes were obtained from thymus samples, compared with some 84,000 from blood samples.

The origin of this receptor is a boy in the first two years of life with a congenital heart defect. Donor details come from another sample of the same person, matched by shared clones. What was sequenced was thymocytes. The rearrangement combines TRBV7-2 with TRBJ2-5; the D segment cannot be called with confidence. This receptor has the CDR3 CASSLAREETQYF. The sequence in DNA is TGTGCCAGCAGCTTAGCCCGGGAAGAGACCCAGTACTTC.